Each of the 14 T cell receptor beta chains below was sequenced from the same sample in a study of identical twins. TCRdb reprocessed the 5' RACE reads with MiXCR, giving one entry per CDR3 protein. Here the sample spans more than 650,000 distinct CDR3 sequences, around 6% being singletons. The specimen sequenced was naive T cells sorted from blood. These receptors were collected from a man aged 18 to 30 in good health.

This clonotype was observed a handful of times. This chain joins TRBV5-5 and TRBJ1-2; 8 bases map to TRBD1. V was pared by 2 bases and J by 12 bases, with 15 bases of the junction left unmatched. CDR3 length: 15 amino acids. Per germline, CDR1 SGHKS and CDR2 YYEKEE (reference sequence). CDR3 in DNA: TGTGCCAGCAGCTTCCCCGGGACAGGCCTTTTGGGGCACACCTTC. Encoded protein: CASSFPGTGLLGHTF.

The chain has TRBV3-1 and TRBJ1-1; TRBD1 is a possible D gene (5 bases). CDR1 and CDR2 from the germline V gene are LGHDT and YNNKEL (reference sequence). Trimming removed 4 bases at V and 5 bases at J, with 20 bases between. The CDR3 runs to 16 residues. This chain's CDR3 is CASSLLIGRGETEAFF. As DNA, the CDR3 is TGTGCCAGCAGCCTGTTAATCGGGAGAGGGGAGACTGAAGCTTTCTTT.

The sample holds a few counts of this clonotype. The J gene is TRBJ2-5, the V gene TRBV7-2, with 9 nucleotides matching TRBD1. CDR1 is SGHTA and CDR2 is FQGNSA in the germline V gene. The CDR3 has 17 residues. J gave up 2 bases and V 5 bases, and 12 bases lay outside the gene matches. The CDR3 nucleotides are TGTGCCAGCAGCGCTGGGACAGGGCAAAATCCGCAAGAGACCCAGTACTTC. Encoded protein: CASSAGTGQNPQETQYF.

This chain joins TRBV4-2 and TRBJ2-5, with 14 bases lining up with TRBD2. The CDR3 is 18 residues long. The germline CDR1 and CDR2 sequences are LGHNA and YNFKEQ. With V trimmed by 0 bases and J by 3 bases, 6 bases remained unmatched. CDR3 sequence: CASSQDPGLAGEEETQYF. CDR3 DNA sequence: TGTGCCAGCAGCCAAGATCCGGGACTAGCGGGAGAGGAAGAGACCCAGTACTTC.

A few counts support this clonotype. This chain uses TRBV5-1 with TRBJ1-4; the D gene is possibly TRBD1 (5 bases). Deletions cut 0 bases from V and 3 bases from J, with 12 bases between. This CDR3 has 16 residues. Germline-derived CDR1 and CDR2 are SGHRS and YFSETQ. CDR3 region: CASSLAPQGANEKLFF. The CDR3 DNA reads TGCGCCAGCAGCTTGGCCCCCCAGGGTGCTAATGAAAAACTGTTTTTT. Full variable domain (outside the CDR3, taken from reference TRBV5-1 and TRBJ1-4): KAGVTQTPRYLIKTRGQQVTLSCSPISGHRSVSWYQQTPGQGLQFLFEYFSETQRNKGNFPGRFSGRQFSNSRSEMNVSTLELGDSALYLCASSLAPQGANEKLFFGSGTQLSVL.

This clonotype was seen at least ten times. V is TRBV20-1 and J is TRBJ1-1, with D uncertain. The ends were cut back, 0 bases at V and 6 bases at J, with 14 bases in the middle. The CDR3 is 14 residues long. The germline gives CDR1 DFQATT, CDR2 SNEGSKA (reference sequence). The CDR3 loop is CSARDLNRAAEAFF. CDR3 DNA: TGCAGTGCTAGAGATTTAAACCGGGCGGCTGAAGCTTTCTTT.

This chain uses TRBV29-1 with TRBJ2-5, with 9 bases identical to TRBD1. Germline CDR1 reads SQVTM; CDR2 reads ANQGSEA. Trimming removed 8 bases from V and 2 bases from J; junction bases left unmatched: 3. This CDR3 is 12 amino acids long. CDR3 loop: CSLGTGQETQYF. CDR3 DNA sequence: TGCAGCCTCGGGACAGGGCAAGAGACCCAGTACTTC.

J is TRBJ1-2 and V is TRBV6-5; 9 bases are a match to TRBD1. The ends lost 2 bases at V and 4 bases at J; junction bases unmatched: 2. Germline V gives CDR1 MNHEY, CDR2 SVGAGI. CDR3 length equals 14 residues. CDR3 protein: CASSYPGQGYGYTF. In DNA form, the CDR3 reads TGTGCCAGCAGTTACCCGGGACAGGGCTATGGCTACACCTTC.

The CDR3 loop reads CASSRFGDQPQHF. The DNA of the CDR3 is TGTGCCAGCAGTCGTTTTGGGGATCAGCCCCAGCATTTT. The rearrangement links TRBV5-5 to TRBJ1-5; no firm D call. The CDR3 has 13 residues. V lost 5 bases, J lost 5 bases, and 11 bases lay in between. CDR1 is SGHKS and CDR2 is YYEKEE in the germline V gene (reference sequence).

This clonotype was observed at least ten times. This sequence joins TRBV6-5 and TRBJ2-7, with TRBD2 matching 8 bases. CDR1 and CDR2 from the germline V gene are MNHEY and SVGAGI. This CDR3 comprises 14 residues. V dropped 0 bases and J dropped 6; count of bases not matched to a gene: 4. Here the CDR3 reads CASSYSGTSVEQYF. The CDR3 nucleotides are TGTGCCAGCAGTTACTCCGGGACTAGTGTCGAGCAGTACTTC.

This clonotype was recorded at least ten times. The rearrangement links TRBV12-3 or TRBV12-4 to TRBJ2-7; D unresolved. The CDR3 spans 14 residues. Trimming took 3 bases from V and 1 from J, leaving 10 bases between them. The CDR3 DNA reads as TGTGCCAGCAGTTTTCAGTTGGGGTCCTACGAGCAGTACTTC. It is translated as CASSFQLGSYEQYF.

Many counts were recorded for this clonotype. The J gene is TRBJ1-4, the V gene TRBV28; D gene uncertain. There are 14 residues in the CDR3. Germline values: CDR1 MDHEN, CDR2 SYDVKM. The germline V and J ends were trimmed by 3 bases and 0 bases, with 5 bases remaining between them. In DNA, the CDR3 is TGTGCCAGCAGTTTTCCCCCAACTAATGAAAAACTGTTTTTT. Encoded protein: CASSFPPTNEKLFF.

The table lists this clonotype with many counts. The gene calls are TRBV20-1 and TRBJ2-1, with D possibly matching TRBD2 (6 bases). This CDR3 has 16 amino acids. CDR1 and CDR2 (germline): DFQATT, SNEGSKA (reference sequence). Between the trimmed V and J ends, which lost 0 bases and 0 bases, there was a span of 12 bases. The CDR3 loop is CSARDFGGSSYNEQFF. The DNA for the CDR3 is TGCAGTGCTAGAGATTTCGGGGGAAGCTCCTACAATGAGCAGTTCTTC.

The CDR3 loop is CASIGASESYEQYV. The CDR3 DNA reads TGTGCCAGCATTGGGGCTAGCGAGTCCTACGAGCAGTACGTC. This chain links TRBV2 with TRBJ2-7, with D tentatively TRBD2 (6 bases). Germline V lookup: CDR1 SNHLY, CDR2 FYNNEI. Trimming removed 7 bases at V and 1 base at J, with 14 bases between. This CDR3 has 14 amino acids.